The 20 T cell receptor beta chains given below trace back to one sample, sequenced in a study of blood T cell repertoires in COVID-19. Measured with immunoSEQ multiplex PCR; TCRdb has only the in-frame clones, and not every one. The sample consists of roughly 140,000 clones, about 80% of them appearing once. The sample taken for sequencing was peripheral blood. These receptor sequences come from a man in his 70s with acute or convalescent COVID-19.

The chain couples TRBV5-4 to TRBJ2-2; D not certain. CDR3 length: 12 amino acids. CDR1 SGHNT and CDR2 YYREEE come from the germline V gene (reference sequence). Trimming took 5 bases from V and 7 from J, leaving 9 bases between them. In DNA form, the CDR3 reads TGTGCCAGCAGTACACCGGGCGGGGAGCTGTTTTTT. Its translation is CASSTPGGELFF.

This sequence joins TRBV4-1 and TRBJ2-1, with TRBD2 matching 12 bases. From germline, CDR1 is MGHRA and CDR2 YSYEKL. Germline trimming cut 3 bases from V and 3 bases from J; bases unmatched to any gene: 12. The CDR3 has 19 residues. The CDR3 nucleotides read TGCGCCAGCAGCCATCTTATACTAGCGGGAGGTCCAATCTACAATGAGCAGTTCTTC. Encoded protein: CASSHLILAGGPIYNEQFF.

This chain uses TRBV19 with TRBJ2-3; 9 nucleotides align to TRBD1. The CDR3 is 16 residues long. CDR1 and CDR2 (germline): LNHDA, SQIVND (reference sequence). Losses at the gene ends were 4 bases for V and 2 bases for J; bases not matched to a gene: 7. CDR3 bases: TGTGCCAGTAGTACCGGGACAGGGTCTTCCACAGATACGCAGTATTTT. This sequence encodes CASSTGTGSSTDTQYF.

The chain combines TRBV30 with TRBJ1-2; a possible D gene is TRBD1 (5 bases). This CDR3 region has 12 residues. Deletions cut 1 base from V and 5 bases from J, with 8 bases between. CDR1 and CDR2 from the germline V gene are GTSNPN and SVGIG (reference sequence). The CDR3 protein is CAWSGGPYGYTF. CDR3 DNA sequence: TGTGCCTGGAGTGGGGGCCCTTATGGCTACACCTTC.

This sequence joins TRBV9 and TRBJ2-6; no reliable D call. There are 17 residues in the CDR3. Germline V gene lookup returns CDR1 SGDLS and CDR2 YYNGEE. Trimming removed 2 bases at V and 0 bases at J, with 12 bases between. The CDR3 sequence: CASSVSSLPSGANVLTF. CDR3 sequence (DNA): TGTGCCAGCAGCGTTTCTAGTCTCCCCTCTGGGGCCAACGTCCTGACTTTC.

This rearrangement joins TRBV10-1 to TRBJ2-1; 7 positions agree with TRBD2. Germline CDR1 reads WNHNN; CDR2 reads SYGVQD (reference sequence). The CDR3 contains 15 residues. The V and J ends lost 2 bases and 3 bases, in that order; junction bases with no gene match: 4. The DNA of the CDR3 is TGCGCCAGCAGTGAGGCGGGGGAAGGCTACAATGAGCAGTTCTTC. Residues: CASSEAGEGYNEQFF.

This clone was detected only once. The J gene is TRBJ2-5, the V gene TRBV19; a possible D gene is TRBD1 (6 bases). V lost 3 bases, J lost 1 base, and 18 bases lay in between. Germline V gives CDR1 LNHDA, CDR2 SQIVND (reference sequence). There are 17 residues in the CDR3. CDR3 bases: TGTGCCAGTAGTATTGTAAGAGGGGACACCTTCCAAGAGACCCAGTACTTC. Its translation is CASSIVRGDTFQETQYF.

V gene TRBV3-1 (or the pseudogene TRBV3-2) combines with J gene TRBJ2-2; TRBD2 might be the D (5 bases). Germline CDR1 reads LGHDT; CDR2 reads YNNKEL (reference sequence). The CDR3 covers 16 residues. The V end lost 4 bases, the J end lost 5 bases, and 17 bases lay between the germline ends. The CDR3: CASSPWGVGGTGELFF. CDR3 coding DNA: TGTGCCAGCAGCCCCTGGGGAGTAGGCGGGACCGGGGAGCTGTTTTTT.

This chain joins TRBV19 and TRBJ2-6; 12 bases agree with TRBD1. In germline, CDR1 is LNHDA, CDR2 SQIVND (reference sequence). The CDR3 sequence is 17 residues long. V shed 9 bases, J shed 2 bases, and the junction held 8 bases outside the gene matches. The chain's CDR3 is CASMRGTGGTGANVLTF. CDR3 DNA sequence: TGTGCCAGCATGCGGGGGACAGGGGGCACTGGGGCCAACGTCCTGACTTTC. Drawing the rest from reference TRBV19 and TRBJ2-6, the complete variable domain is DGGITQSPKYLFRKEGQNVTLSCEQNLNHDAMYWYRQDPGQGLRLIYYSQIVNDFQKGDIAEGYSVSREKKESFPLTVTSAQKNPTAFYLCASMRGTGGTGANVLTFGAGSRLTVL.

The chain is built from TRBV6-5 and TRBJ2-7, with 7 bases identical to TRBD1. This CDR3 comprises 14 residues. After removal of 5 bases from V and 3 bases from J, the junction contained 7 bases not matched to a gene. The germline CDR1 and CDR2 sequences are MNHEY and SVGAGI. The DNA of the CDR3 is TGTGCCAGCAGTACAGACAGGGACCTCTACGAGCAGTACTTC. Amino acid sequence: CASSTDRDLYEQYF.

The chain has TRBV7-9 and TRBJ2-3; TRBD1 matches at 7 bases. From germline, CDR1 is SEHNR and CDR2 FQNEAQ (reference sequence). CDR3 size: 16 residues. The J segment lost 3 bases and the V segment lost 2 bases, leaving 8 bases of the junction unmatched. The CDR3: CASSLTNTGVTDTQYF. CDR3 in DNA: TGTGCCAGCAGCTTAACGAACACAGGGGTTACAGATACGCAGTATTTT.

In this sample, this clone turned up a few times. The chain joins TRBV3-1 (or the pseudogene TRBV3-2) to TRBJ2-5; TRBD2 aligns across 9 bases. The CDR3 extends over 15 amino acids. Germline V CDR1 and CDR2: LGHDT, YNNKEL (reference sequence). V lost 5 bases and J lost 2; bases outside the gene matches: 6. CDR3 bases: TGTGCCAGCAGCTTCACTAGCGGGTTACAAGAGACCCAGTACTTC. Residues: CASSFTSGLQETQYF.

The chain joins TRBV6-5 to TRBJ1-5, with 7 positions matching TRBD1. V lost 10 bases and J lost 3; bases outside the gene matches: 6. Germline CDR1 MNHEY, CDR2 SVGAGI. The CDR3 has 13 amino acids. CDR3 bases: TGTGCCACCCTCGACAGGGTCAATCAGCCCCAGCATTTT. Translating it yields CATLDRVNQPQHF.

This sequence joins TRBV5-1 and TRBJ2-5, with D hard to call. V was clipped by 0 bases and J by 0 bases, with 6 bases between them. The CDR3 sequence is 14 residues long. Per germline, CDR1 SGHRS and CDR2 YFSETQ. The CDR3 sequence is CASSLEANQETQYF. The CDR3 DNA follows: TGCGCCAGCAGCTTGGAAGCTAACCAAGAGACCCAGTACTTC.

This chain joins TRBV28 and TRBJ2-5; D might be TRBD2 (5 bases). In germline, CDR1 is MDHEN, CDR2 SYDVKM. This CDR3 is 16 amino acids long. V dropped 6 bases and J dropped 6 bases, with 23 bases sitting between them. Here the CDR3 DNA reads TGTGCCAGCAGCGCAGCAGATACCATGTCGGGAAAGACCCAGTACTTC. Its translation is CASSAADTMSGKTQYF. Combining the CDR3 with reference TRBV28 and TRBJ2-5 gives the whole variable domain DVKVTQSSRYLVKRTGEKVFLECVQDMDHENMFWYRQDPGLGLRLIYFSYDVKMKEKGDIPEGYSVSREKKERFSLILESASTNQTSMYLCASSAADTMSGKTQYFGPGTRLLVL.

The V call is TRBV19, the J call TRBJ1-5; 8 nucleotides agree with TRBD1. Per germline, CDR1 LNHDA and CDR2 SQIVND (reference sequence). This CDR3 has 13 residues. Trimming cost V 8 bases and J 3 bases; bases outside gene matches: 3. The CDR3 nucleotides read TGTGCCAGTGGGGACAGGTTCAATCAGCCCCAGCATTTT. As protein: CASGDRFNQPQHF.

The gene calls are TRBV7-2 and TRBJ1-2; 7 bases fit TRBD1. The CDR3 contains 14 residues. The V and J ends lost 5 bases and 1 base, in that order; junction bases with no gene match: 4. Germline values: CDR1 SGHTA, CDR2 FQGNSA. The CDR3 sequence is CASSPRQGNYGYTF. The CDR3 DNA reads TGTGCCAGCAGCCCGAGACAGGGTAACTATGGCTACACCTTC. Full variable domain (outside the CDR3, taken from reference TRBV7-2 and TRBJ1-2): GAGVSQSPSNKVTEKGKDVELRCDPISGHTALYWYRQSLGQGLEFLIYFQGNSAPDKSGLPSDRFSAERTGGSVSTLTIQRTQQEDSAVYLCASSPRQGNYGYTFGSGTRLTVV.

V usage is TRBV6-5 and J usage is TRBJ2-3, with 7 bases matching TRBD1. This CDR3 spans 14 amino acids. V shed 7 bases, J shed 4 bases, and the junction held 8 bases outside the gene matches. The germline gives CDR1 MNHEY, CDR2 SVGAGI. CDR3 sequence: CASTLTGQADTQYF. In nucleotides, the CDR3 is TGTGCCAGCACCCTGACAGGGCAAGCAGATACGCAGTATTTT.

V usage is TRBV28 and J usage is TRBJ1-3; the D is unclear. Germline CDR1 is MDHEN and CDR2 is SYDVKM. Trimming removed 3 bases from V and 7 bases from J, with 13 bases in between. This CDR3 has 14 amino acids. This CDR3 reads CASSFVPPRNTIYF. DNA of the CDR3: TGTGCCAGCAGTTTTGTTCCTCCACGGAACACCATATATTTT.

This clone has only a few counts. J is TRBJ2-3 and V is TRBV7-9; 9 bases line up with TRBD1. In germline, CDR1 is SEHNR, CDR2 FQNEAQ (reference sequence). This CDR3 has 15 residues. With 5 bases clipped from V and 5 bases from J, the junction kept 8 bases outside the gene matches. CDR3 sequence reads: CASSPPGQGKDTQYF. The CDR3, as DNA: TGTGCCAGCAGCCCACCGGGACAGGGTAAAGATACGCAGTATTTT.